These 27 T cell receptor beta chains were all obtained from the same sample, sequenced in a study of T cells in Graves' hyperthyroidism and ophthalmopathy. RNA transcripts provided the source from which TCR beta CDR3 regions were amplified. HTBI primers drove first-round RT-PCR of the TCR CDR3. TCRdb reprocessed the multiplex PCR reads with MiXCR, giving one entry per CDR3 protein. This sample carries approximately 600,000 distinct CDR3 sequences, less than 25% of them seen once, and the ten largest clones take roughly 30%. The sequenced sample was blood. These receptors came from a man aged 25 to 40 with Graves' ophthalmopathy.

This clonotype appeared a few times. This sequence joins TRBV18 and TRBJ2-7, with 7 positions matching TRBD1. V gave up 4 bases and J gave up 3 bases; unmatched junction bases: 9. Looked up from germline, CDR1 is KGHSH and CDR2 is LQKENI. The CDR3 loop spans 15 amino acids. The CDR3 is CASSLDRVRVYEQYF. CDR3 coding DNA: TGTGCCAGCTCACTTGACAGGGTAAGGGTCTACGAGCAGTACTTC.

The chain links TRBV7-9 to TRBJ2-1, with 13 positions matching TRBD2. The trim removed 5 bases at V and 4 bases at J, leaving 14 bases unmatched. This CDR3 region has 19 residues. CDR1 is SEHNR, CDR2 FQNEAQ, per germline (reference sequence). DNA for the CDR3: TGTGCCAGCAGCGCAAGAACTAGCGGGAGGGCCTCGGGGTACAATGAGCAGTTCTTC. Translating it yields CASSARTSGRASGYNEQFF.

The chain is built from TRBV19 and TRBJ1-1, with 8 nucleotides matching TRBD1. V shed 4 bases and J 2 bases; nucleotides not matched to a gene: 6. In germline, CDR1 is LNHDA, CDR2 SQIVND (reference sequence). The CDR3 runs to 15 residues. Here the CDR3 DNA reads TGTGCCAGTAGTAATCGGGACAGGATAAACACTGAAGCTTTCTTT. Its translation: CASSNRDRINTEAFF.

This clonotype was seen ten or more times. The V call is TRBV28, the J call TRBJ1-5, with 7 bases fitting TRBD1. The CDR3 has 15 amino acids. V was pared by 6 bases and J by 4 bases, with 9 bases of the junction left unmatched. Germline V gene sequence: CDR1 MDHEN, CDR2 SYDVKM. The CDR3, as DNA: TGTGCCAGCAGGGAGGGGGCGAGTAAGAATCAGCCCCAGCATTTT. Protein sequence: CASREGASKNQPQHF.

The V gene is TRBV7-3, the J gene TRBJ2-1; the D is unclear. V lost 5 bases and J lost 7, with 12 bases in between. The CDR3 sequence is 13 residues long. The germline V gene encodes CDR1 SGHTA and CDR2 FQGTGA. CDR3 nucleotides: TGTGCCAGCAGCCGGTCCAGTTTAAATGAGCAGTTCTTC. It yields the protein CASSRSSLNEQFF. Supplemented by reference TRBV7-3 and TRBJ2-1, the full variable domain reads GAGVSQTPSNKVTEKGKYVELRCDPISGHTALYWYRQSLGQGPEFLIYFQGTGAADDSGLPNDRFFAVRPEGSVSTLKIQRTERGDSAVYLCASSRSSLNEQFFGPGTRLTVL.

This clonotype was observed at least ten times. This chain joins TRBV11-2 and TRBJ1-4, with a tentative D call TRBD1 (5 bases). The CDR3 is 14 amino acids. The germline CDR1 and CDR2 sequences are SGHAT and FQNNGV. Trimming pared 5 bases from V and 5 bases from J, leaving 12 bases between. As DNA, the CDR3 is TGTGCCAGCAGCCGCGACGGGGGGAATGAAAAACTGTTTTTT. Translation gives CASSRDGGNEKLFF. Looking up the rest from reference TRBV11-2 and TRBJ1-4 gives the full variable domain: EAGVAQSPRYKIIEKRQSVAFWCNPISGHATLYWYQQILGQGPKLLIQFQNNGVVDDSQLPKDRFSAERLKGVDSTLKIQPAKLEDSAVYLCASSRDGGNEKLFFGSGTQLSVL.

V usage is TRBV9 and J usage is TRBJ2-3; D is possibly TRBD2 (6 bases). The germline V gene encodes CDR1 SGDLS and CDR2 YYNGEE. Trimming shortened V by 6 bases and J by 2 bases, and 13 bases separated the two germline ends. The CDR3 sequence is 14 residues long. The CDR3 sequence is CASTAGLSTDTQYF. The CDR3 coding sequence is TGTGCCAGCACCGCGGGACTCTCCACAGATACGCAGTATTTT.

This clonotype was counted only a few times. The genes are TRBV27 and TRBJ1-2; 12 nucleotides line up with TRBD1. Germline values: CDR1 MNHEY, CDR2 SMNVEV (reference sequence). This CDR3 is 15 amino acids long. With V trimmed by 5 bases and J by 6 bases, 7 bases remained unmatched. The CDR3 protein is CASSQEGQGAHGYTF. CDR3 coding DNA: TGTGCCAGCAGTCAGGAGGGACAGGGGGCGCATGGCTACACCTTC.

The table lists this clonotype with many counts. V and J are TRBV5-5 and TRBJ2-1, with 10 bases matching TRBD1. CDR1 SGHKS and CDR2 YYEKEE come from the germline V gene (reference sequence). This CDR3 comprises 16 residues. Germline trimming cut 4 bases from V and 2 bases from J; bases unmatched to any gene: 6. The DNA for the CDR3 is TGTGCCAGCAGCGGTTCCGGGACAGGGGCCTACAATGAGCAGTTCTTC. Amino acids: CASSGSGTGAYNEQFF.

The gene calls are TRBV29-1 and TRBJ2-5; TRBD1 is a possible D gene (5 bases). Trimming shortened V by 0 bases and J by 4 bases, and 9 bases separated the two germline ends. The CDR3 runs to 13 residues. From germline, CDR1 is SQVTM and CDR2 ANQGSEA. The CDR3 bases are TGCAGCGTTGAAGATAGGGGTGGAGAGACCCAGTACTTC. It specifies CSVEDRGGETQYF.

This clonotype has a count of ten or more. The chain is built from TRBV7-9 and TRBJ1-1, with 7 nucleotides matching TRBD1. The CDR3 consists of 15 residues. The germline V gene has CDR1 SEHNR and CDR2 FQNEAQ (reference sequence). After removal of 5 bases from V and 4 bases from J, the junction contained 10 bases not matched to a gene. CDR3 DNA sequence: TGTGCCAGCAGCCCCCAGGGGGTCGGAAGCACTGAAGCTTTCTTT. Residues: CASSPQGVGSTEAFF.

This clonotype was seen repeatedly, ten times or more. This chain joins TRBV28 and TRBJ2-1, with 7 bases that match TRBD2. V shed 5 bases and J 8 bases; nucleotides not matched to a gene: 12. The CDR3 spans 15 residues. The V gene's germline CDR1 is MDHEN and CDR2 SYDVKM. The CDR3 reads CASSAGGREVDEQFF. CDR3 bases: TGTGCCAGCAGTGCCGGGGGTCGGGAGGTCGATGAGCAGTTCTTC.

This clonotype was seen only a few times. The chain employs TRBV6-2 or TRBV6-3 and TRBJ2-1, with TRBD2 matching over 9 bases. The junction had 17 bases not matched to a gene; V was cut back by 2 bases and J by 3 bases. Germline assignment: CDR1 MNHEY and CDR2 SVGEGT. The length of the CDR3 is 20 residues. CDR3 in DNA: TGTGCCAGCAGTTACGCTCGGTTACTGAGCGGGAGGCCCGTCTACAATGAGCAGTTCTTC. Translating gives CASSYARLLSGRPVYNEQFF.

This clonotype was detected many times. The genes are TRBV5-6 and TRBJ1-2, with TRBD1 as a possible D gene (5 bases). There are 14 residues in the CDR3. With 4 bases removed from V and 4 bases from J, the gap between germline ends came to 14 bases. Germline V gene data show CDR1 as SGHDT and CDR2 as YYEEEE. This chain's CDR3 is CASSDGGSPYGYTF. CDR3 DNA: TGTGCCAGCAGCGACGGGGGTTCCCCCTATGGCTACACCTTC.

The genes are TRBV18 and TRBJ1-2; D uncertain. Germline V gene sequence: CDR1 KGHSH, CDR2 LQKENI. The length of the CDR3 is 15 residues. V lost 2 bases to trimming and J lost 0 bases, with 10 bases between them. The CDR3 DNA follows: TGTGCCAGCTCACCATCAACACCGACTAACTATGGCTACACCTTC. Its protein product is CASSPSTPTNYGYTF.

This clonotype was seen repeatedly, ten times or more. This chain links TRBV27 with TRBJ2-2; the match to TRBD2 covers 11 bases. The germline CDR1 and CDR2 sequences are MNHEY and SMNVEV (reference sequence). V dropped 6 bases and J dropped 4; count of bases not matched to a gene: 7. This CDR3 comprises 16 residues. This chain's CDR3 is CASSHIAGGPTGELFF. CDR3 sequence (DNA): TGTGCCAGCAGCCACATAGCGGGAGGGCCCACCGGGGAGCTGTTTTTT.

Only a few counts were recorded for this clonotype. For the CDR3, the DNA is TGTGCCAGCAGTGAAGAGACAGGGGGCACCGGGGAGCTGTTTTTT. Its protein product is CASSEETGGTGELFF. The chain carries TRBV2 and TRBJ2-2; 9 bases are shared with TRBD1. Trimming at V came to 1 base and at J to 4 bases, leaving 1 base not matched to a gene. Germline assignment: CDR1 SNHLY and CDR2 FYNNEI. This CDR3 region has 15 residues.

The genes are TRBV19 and TRBJ1-5; no clear D gene. The CDR3 covers 14 residues. Between the trimmed V and J ends, which lost 3 bases and 3 bases, there was a span of 9 bases. CDR1 and CDR2 from the germline V gene are LNHDA and SQIVND (reference sequence). The CDR3 is CASSIAGNNQPQHF. CDR3 DNA: TGTGCCAGTAGTATTGCGGGGAACAATCAGCCCCAGCATTTT.

This clonotype was seen at least ten times. This chain connects TRBV5-1 to TRBJ2-1, with 7 bases lining up with TRBD2. Trimming at V came to 6 bases and at J to 0 bases, leaving 6 bases not matched to a gene. The CDR3 extends over 15 amino acids. Germline loops: CDR1 SGHRS, CDR2 YFSETQ. CDR3 in DNA: TGCGCCAGCATGCCTAGCGGCTCCTCCTACAATGAGCAGTTCTTC. It translates to CASMPSGSSYNEQFF.

This clonotype showed up many times. V and J are TRBV6-1 and TRBJ1-1; D might be TRBD1 (6 bases). Germline lookup yields CDR1 MNHNS and CDR2 SASEGT. CDR3 length: 14 residues. V shed 5 bases and J shed 4 bases, with 14 bases lying between them. The CDR3 here is CASSKRGPGTEAFF. The DNA for the CDR3 is TGTGCCAGCAGTAAGCGGGGGCCGGGCACTGAAGCTTTCTTT.

This clonotype has only one observation. A much larger clonotype is one base distant, so this may be a read error. The J gene is TRBJ2-7, the V gene TRBV5-5; D call uncertain. Germline V gene data show CDR1 as SGHKS and CDR2 as YYEKEE (reference sequence). The V end was cut by 6 bases, the J end by 4 bases, with 11 bases between. The length of the CDR3 is 12 residues. CDR3 residues: CASNSTTYEQYF. CDR3 DNA: TGTGCCAGCAACTCCACCACTTACGAGCAGTACTTC.

This clonotype turned up a few times. The chain has TRBV6-1 and TRBJ2-7; TRBD1 agrees at 9 bases. The CDR3 is 13 amino acids. Per germline, CDR1 MNHNS and CDR2 SASEGT. J was trimmed by 3 bases and V by 6 bases; bases with no gene match: 3. This chain's CDR3 is CASRTGQGYEQYF. CDR3 in DNA: TGTGCCAGCAGGACGGGACAGGGCTACGAGCAGTACTTC.

This clonotype showed up many times. V usage is TRBV30 and J usage is TRBJ1-1, with 7 nucleotides matching TRBD1. The CDR3 has 13 amino acids. The junction had 3 bases not matched to a gene; V was cut back by 0 bases and J by 5 bases. Germline lookup yields CDR1 GTSNPN and CDR2 SVGIG (reference sequence). CDR3 coding DNA: TGTGCCTGGAGTGTTAACAGGGGAACTGAAGCTTTCTTT. As protein: CAWSVNRGTEAFF.

This clonotype was observed at least ten times. The chain links TRBV28 to TRBJ1-1; D not resolved. Germline assignment: CDR1 MDHEN and CDR2 SYDVKM. V was clipped by 3 bases and J by 1 base, with 9 bases between them. The CDR3 extends over 14 amino acids. The CDR3 DNA reads TGTGCCAGCAGTTTTCACGAGTCGAACACTGAAGCTTTCTTT. It specifies CASSFHESNTEAFF.

This clonotype was counted ten times or more. The chain recombines TRBV5-1 with TRBJ2-1; the D gene is possibly TRBD2 (6 bases). CDR1 and CDR2 from the germline V gene are SGHRS and YFSETQ. This CDR3 is built from 16 residues. V was cut by 4 bases and J by 6 bases, with 20 bases left in between. Written as DNA, the CDR3 is TGCGCCAGCAGCCCCGGACTATCTTCGAGGTTCAATGAGCAGTTCTTC. Translating gives CASSPGLSSRFNEQFF.

This clonotype was seen a few times. The V gene is TRBV9, the J gene TRBJ2-1; 7 bases line up with TRBD1. Germline CDR1 and CDR2: SGDLS and YYNGEE. CDR3 length equals 16 residues. Losses at the gene ends were 4 bases for V and 0 bases for J; bases not matched to a gene: 7. CDR3 coding DNA: TGTGCCAGCAGCCCCCGGGACAGCCTCTCCTACAATGAGCAGTTCTTC. Protein sequence: CASSPRDSLSYNEQFF.

This clonotype was seen a handful of times. The chain combines TRBV20-1 with TRBJ2-1; D unclear. Trimming shortened V by 3 bases and J by 0 bases, and 9 bases separated the two germline ends. Germline CDR1 reads DFQATT; CDR2 reads SNEGSKA (reference sequence). This CDR3 contains 14 residues. CDR3 loop: CSASGEVSYNEQFF. Here the CDR3 DNA reads TGCAGTGCTAGCGGAGAAGTCTCCTACAATGAGCAGTTCTTC.